Following are 9 T cell receptor beta chains from one sample sequenced in a study of blood T cells in healthy people across ages. A second PCR, run for about 6 to 11 cycles, used a sample-barcoded 5' primer plus a J-beta primer mix. TCRdb re-derived calls from the 5' RACE reads in MiXCR, one entry per CDR3 protein. In the table there are about 640,000 distinct CDR3 sequences, 45% to 65% of which are singletons. The sequencing input was blood. The source of these receptors is a man in his sixties in good health.

The J gene is TRBJ2-1, the V gene TRBV24-1; D possibly corresponds to TRBD2 (5 bases). In germline, CDR1 is KGHDR, CDR2 SFDVKD. The length of the CDR3 is 11 residues. The V and J ends lost 3 bases and 12 bases respectively, with 8 bases between them. Written as DNA, the CDR3 is TGTGCCACCAGTGATGCCCGGGGGCAGTTCTTC. Amino acids: CATSDARGQFF.

This rearrangement joins TRBV3-1 to TRBJ2-1; no clear D. Germline V CDR1 and CDR2: LGHDT, YNNKEL (reference sequence). Trimming cost V 6 bases and J 9 bases, with 12 bases left between them. This CDR3 is 12 amino acids long. Written as DNA, the CDR3 is TGTGCCAGCAGTTCCCCTACGGGTGAGCAGTTCTTC. Amino acid sequence: CASSSPTGEQFF.

The chain carries TRBV5-8 and TRBJ1-5; TRBD1 might be the D (5 bases). V was clipped by 5 bases and J by 4 bases, with 10 bases between them. Germline V gives CDR1 SGHTS, CDR2 YDEGEE. The CDR3 covers 13 residues. In DNA, the CDR3 is TGTGCCAGCAGATCCGGACAAAATCAGCCCCAGCATTTT. Protein sequence: CASRSGQNQPQHF.

This clonotype was counted many times. One end of the junction varies from germline; a read error may be responsible. The chain uses TRBV12-3 or TRBV12-4 and TRBJ2-3; a possible D gene is TRBD2 (5 bases). The CDR3 has 14 residues. The CDR3 spells CASSFRGRADAQYF. The CDR3 bases are TGTGCCAGCAGTTTTAGAGGGAGAGCAGATGCGCAGTATTTT.

Worth noting for this clonotype: At one boundary the junction diverges from the germline segment, which might be a read error. The chain is built from TRBV28 and TRBJ2-5; 9 nucleotides line up with TRBD1. Matching the DNA end better, TRBJ2-7 makes the J call doubtful. From germline, CDR1 is MDHEN and CDR2 SYDVKM. This CDR3 comprises 16 residues. The CDR3 reads CASSLWSGQGRNEQYF. In DNA form, the CDR3 reads TGTGCCAGTAGTTTATGGTCGGGACAGGGTAGGAACGAGCAGTACTTC.

This clonotype was observed a single time. One junction end does not reproduce the germline sequence, and a read error may be involved. J is TRBJ2-5 and V is TRBV10-3; 14 bases align to TRBD2. This CDR3 is 14 amino acids long. The germline V gene encodes CDR1 ENHRY and CDR2 SYGVKD. CDR3 in amino acids: CATGTSGSQQTQYF. CDR3 nucleotide sequence: TGTGCCACCGGGACTAGCGGGAGCCAACAGACCCAGTACTTC.

The chain recombines TRBV12-3 or TRBV12-4 with TRBJ2-5; maybe TRBD1 (7 bases). This CDR3 has 13 residues. The V end was cut by 5 bases, the J end by 5 bases, with 12 bases between. CDR3 residues: CASSRDSGETQYF. The DNA for the CDR3 is TGTGCCAGCAGTAGGGACAGCGGGGAGACCCAGTACTTC.

V gene TRBV6-6 combines with J gene TRBJ2-5; 10 nucleotides agree with TRBD2. The better agreement between TRBJ2-7 and the DNA end casts doubt on the J call. The CDR3 loop spans 15 amino acids. CDR1 MNHNY and CDR2 SVGAGI come from the germline V gene (reference sequence). DNA for the CDR3: TGTGCCAGCACCAGAGCGGGGGGGCCTCAGAACGAGCAGTACTTC. As protein: CASTRAGGPQNEQYF.

J is TRBJ1-2 and V is TRBV18; D perhaps matches TRBD1 (6 bases). Looked up from germline, CDR1 is KGHSH and CDR2 is LQKENI. Trimming left V 2 bases short and J 7 bases short, with 11 bases between. CDR3 size: 13 residues. CDR3 sequence (DNA): TGTGCCAGCTCACCAACGGGGACAAGTGGCTACACCTTC. As protein: CASSPTGTSGYTF.